This T cell receptor (beta chain) was identified in a study of CD8+ T cells in alopecia areata. Trimming pared 3 bases from V and 0 bases from J, leaving 12 bases between. The CDR3 covers 14 residues. Germline assignment: CDR1 SQVTM and CDR2 ANQGSEA. Treatment defined: oral pan-JAK inhibitor, 5-10 mg twice daily. On this clone: Its antigen is unidentified.

In each case, RNA was isolated and then reverse transcribed into cDNA as the sequencing template. Data came from immunoSEQ multiplex PCR; TCRdb stores just in-frame clones and leaves some out. The sample consists of approximately 280,000 clones, 58% of them appearing once. Study results and limitations: Higher clonality than in normal scalp was seen in lesional scalp, especially alopecia totalis/universalis.

This clonotype originated in a human donor with alopecia areata. The V and J genes are TRBV29-1 and TRBJ2-7; D is unclear. The source material was CD4+ T cells sorted from blood, sampled at week 24, from a patient treated with tofacitinib. This chain's CDR3 is CSVDSITGSYEQYF. As DNA, the CDR3 is TGCAGCGTTGACAGCATCACCGGCTCCTACGAGCAGTACTTC.